This entry lists 21 T cell receptor beta chains sequenced from one sample in a study of beta chain features in type 1 diabetes. Expressed TCRB transcripts were sequenced after all isolated RNA was converted to cDNA. Profiling relied on immunoSEQ multiplex PCR, and the TCRdb table lists in-frame clones only, not all of them. The sample has a few hundred thousand clones, around 20% seen once; the top ten hold around 0.04%. The specimen sequenced was naive CD4+ T cells from blood. These TCRs come from a woman aged 18-29 years in good health.

On this clone itself: Germline is not matched at one junction end, which may reflect a read error. The gene calls are TRBV7-7 and TRBJ2-5; perhaps TRBD2 as D (6 bases). The CDR3 extends over 13 amino acids. Germline CDR1 reads SSHAT; CDR2 reads FNYEAQ (reference sequence). The CDR3 loop reads CASSYPGGETQYF. As DNA, the CDR3 is TGTGCTAGCAGCTACCCCGGAGGGGAGACCCAGTACTTC.

The chain employs TRBV29-1 and TRBJ2-3, with D perhaps TRBD2 (6 bases). Germline values: CDR1 SQVTM, CDR2 ANQGSEA. The CDR3 runs to 15 residues. Trimming took off 6 bases at V and 0 bases at J, with 16 bases between the two ends. The CDR3 sequence is CSVGRDSTSTDTQYF. The CDR3 nucleotides are TGCAGCGTAGGGCGGGACTCAACTAGCACAGATACGCAGTATTTT.

The sample holds a few counts of this clone. This sequence joins TRBV7-8 and TRBJ1-1; maybe TRBD1 (6 bases). The CDR3 sequence is 17 residues long. Trimming removed 4 bases at V and 1 base at J, with 19 bases between. Germline CDR1 reads SGHVS; CDR2 reads FQNEAQ. The CDR3 loop is CASSSPREWGRNTEAFF. In DNA form, the CDR3 reads TGTGCCAGCAGCTCGCCCCGGGAATGGGGGCGGAACACTGAAGCTTTCTTT.

This chain uses TRBV14 with TRBJ1-1; 7 bases map to TRBD1. CDR3 length equals 13 residues. Germline V gene data show CDR1 as SGHDN and CDR2 as FVKESK. V shed 7 bases and J 0 bases; nucleotides not matched to a gene: 2. For the CDR3, the DNA is TGTGCCAGCACGGGACAGCTGAACACTGAAGCTTTCTTT. Its protein is CASTGQLNTEAFF.

This clone was observed a few times. This chain connects TRBV15 to TRBJ1-4; TRBD1 aligns across 9 bases. The V segment lost 0 bases and the J segment 8 bases; nucleotides outside the gene matches: 16. Germline CDR1 reads LNHNV; CDR2 reads YYDKDF (reference sequence). This CDR3 has 19 amino acids. As DNA, the CDR3 is TGTGCCACCAGCAGAGATCCCATTGGGTTTGGGACAGGGCGAGAAAAACTGTTTTTT. Its translation: CATSRDPIGFGTGREKLFF. The whole variable domain, remainder taken from reference TRBV15 and TRBJ1-4, is DAMVIQNPRYQVTQFGKPVTLSCSQTLNHNVMYWYQQKSSQAPKLLFHYYDKDFNNEADTPDNFQSRRPNTSFCFLDIRSPGLGDTAMYLCATSRDPIGFGTGREKLFFGSGTQLSVL.

This clone was counted a single time. This rearrangement joins TRBV15 to TRBJ2-7, with D possibly being TRBD2 (5 bases). V lost 1 base, J lost 6 bases, and 25 bases lay in between. Germline CDR1 is LNHNV and CDR2 is YYDKDF (reference sequence). The CDR3 has 18 amino acids. The CDR3 region is CATSRVADSGLGRGEQYF. Written as DNA, the CDR3 is TGTGCCACCAGCAGAGTGGCTGATTCTGGTCTAGGGAGAGGCGAGCAGTACTTC.

This clone showed up just a few times. V is TRBV6-6 and J is TRBJ1-2; tentative D call: TRBD1 (5 bases). The CDR3 is 14 amino acids. Germline CDR1 is MNHNY and CDR2 is SVGAGI (reference sequence). Trimming stripped 7 bases from V and 4 bases from J, with 16 bases between. The CDR3 DNA reads TGTGCCAGCACCAGGGAAAGGGTGTCCTATGGCTACACCTTC. The encoded protein is CASTRERVSYGYTF.

This clone was observed a few times. The chain combines TRBV5-1 with TRBJ1-2, with 8 nucleotides matching TRBD1. Trimming removed 4 bases from V and 1 base from J; junction bases left unmatched: 6. Germline-derived CDR1 and CDR2 are SGHRS and YFSETQ. The length of the CDR3 is 15 residues. In nucleotides, the CDR3 is TGCGCCAGCAGCCCGGACAGGGCCTTTAACTATGGCTACACCTTC. Translation gives CASSPDRAFNYGYTF. Supplemented by reference TRBV5-1 and TRBJ1-2, the full variable domain reads KAGVTQTPRYLIKTRGQQVTLSCSPISGHRSVSWYQQTPGQGLQFLFEYFSETQRNKGNFPGRFSGRQFSNSRSEMNVSTLELGDSALYLCASSPDRAFNYGYTFGSGTRLTVV.

This rearrangement joins TRBV30 to TRBJ1-5, with 7 bases that match TRBD1. The V segment lost 5 bases and the J segment 5 bases; nucleotides outside the gene matches: 6. CDR3 size: 13 residues. Germline CDR1 is GTSNPN and CDR2 is SVGIG (reference sequence). The CDR3 loop reads CAWATGPDQPQHF. CDR3 coding DNA: TGTGCCTGGGCGACAGGGCCCGATCAGCCCCAGCATTTT.

This clone was recorded a few times. V gene TRBV25-1 combines with J gene TRBJ2-2; D not resolved. Germline CDR1 is MGHDK and CDR2 is SYGVNS. The V gene lost 5 bases and the J gene lost 2 bases, with 9 bases spanning the gap. There are 14 residues in the CDR3. The DNA for the CDR3 is TGTGCCAGCAGTCCAACAGCTAACACCGGGGAGCTGTTTTTT. This sequence encodes CASSPTANTGELFF. Full variable domain (remainder filled in from reference TRBV25-1 and TRBJ2-2): EADIYQTPRYLVIGTGKKITLECSQTMGHDKMYWYQQDPGMELHLIHYSYGVNSTEKGDLSSESTVSRIRTEHFPLTLESARPSHTSQYLCASSPTANTGELFFGEGSRLTVL.

This chain connects TRBV5-1 to TRBJ2-3; 8 positions agree with TRBD2. Per germline, CDR1 SGHRS and CDR2 YFSETQ. J lost 1 base, V lost 2 bases, and 6 bases had no gene match. CDR3 length equals 16 residues. Here the CDR3 DNA reads TGCGCCAGCAGCTTAACCGGGACTAGACGCACAGATACGCAGTATTTT. Translation: CASSLTGTRRTDTQYF.

This clone was seen a few times. V and J are TRBV18 and TRBJ1-1; D ambiguous. CDR1 KGHSH and CDR2 LQKENI come from the germline V gene. The CDR3 covers 13 residues. V was trimmed by 2 bases and J by 3 bases, leaving 7 bases between them. The CDR3 DNA reads as TGTGCCAGCTCACCAAGGAGCGACACTGAAGCTTTCTTT. It codes for CASSPRSDTEAFF.

This clone has more than one count but fewer than ten. This rearrangement joins TRBV2 to TRBJ1-2, with a weak D call TRBD1 (6 bases). This CDR3 region has 14 residues. V shed 6 bases and J shed 4 bases, with 15 bases lying between them. Looked up from germline, CDR1 is SNHLY and CDR2 is FYNNEI. CDR3 in DNA: TGTGCCAGCAGCGGGGGGGGGCCAATCTATGGCTACACCTTC. This gives the protein CASSGGGPIYGYTF.

The chain combines TRBV4-1 with TRBJ2-1; perhaps TRBD2 as D (6 bases). Trimming removed 4 bases at V and 5 bases at J, with 30 bases between. Germline V gives CDR1 MGHRA, CDR2 YSYEKL. This CDR3 is 20 amino acids long. DNA for the CDR3: TGCGCCAGCAGCCCGCGCGTAGCTCACCGGTGGGGGGAGCTGAACAATGAGCAGTTCTTC. It codes for CASSPRVAHRWGELNNEQFF.

This chain connects TRBV2 to TRBJ2-4; no firm D call. The CDR3 has 13 amino acids. The germline V gene has CDR1 SNHLY and CDR2 FYNNEI. V dropped 7 bases and J dropped 3 bases, with 10 bases sitting between them. The CDR3 sequence: CASTKILKNIQYF. For the CDR3, the DNA is TGTGCCAGCACCAAGATACTCAAAAACATTCAGTACTTC.

The chain carries TRBV7-9 and TRBJ2-6, with TRBD2 identical over 7 bases. V dropped 5 bases and J dropped 1; count of bases not matched to a gene: 2. The germline gives CDR1 SEHNR, CDR2 FQNEAQ (reference sequence). The CDR3 covers 15 residues. CDR3 sequence (DNA): TGTGCCAGCAGCGAGCGGGGATCTGGGGCCAACGTCCTGACTTTC. It translates to CASSERGSGANVLTF.

This chain uses TRBV11-3 with TRBJ2-1, with D perhaps matching TRBD2 (6 bases). The CDR3 runs 15 residues. CDR1 and CDR2 (germline): SGHNT, YENEEA. Trimming took 5 bases from V and 7 from J, leaving 18 bases between them. The CDR3 DNA reads TGTGCCAGCAGCCCCGTCGGAGGGAGGTGGAATGAGCAGTTCTTC. Residues: CASSPVGGRWNEQFF.

The chain joins TRBV5-1 to TRBJ2-1; tentatively, D is TRBD2 (6 bases). The CDR3 totals 13 residues. Germline CDR1 is SGHRS and CDR2 is YFSETQ. Between the trimmed V and J ends, which lost 4 bases and 9 bases, there was a span of 14 bases. CDR3 protein: CASSPGSPSEQFF. CDR3 bases: TGCGCCAGCAGCCCCGGGAGCCCCTCTGAGCAGTTCTTC.

This clone came up a few times. The rearrangement uses TRBV30 and TRBJ2-3, with D unclear. Germline lookup yields CDR1 GTSNPN and CDR2 SVGIG (reference sequence). CDR3 length: 15 residues. The germline V and J ends were trimmed by 1 base and 0 bases, with 11 bases remaining between them. CDR3 bases: TGTGCCTGGAGTGGCGGAGAGAAGAGCACAGATACGCAGTATTTT. This sequence encodes CAWSGGEKSTDTQYF.

This chain connects TRBV7-9 to TRBJ1-1, with D tentatively TRBD1 (6 bases). The CDR3 covers 15 residues. CDR1 is SEHNR and CDR2 is FQNEAQ in the germline V gene (reference sequence). V was clipped by 3 bases and J by 4 bases, with 15 bases between them. This CDR3 is CASSLVGQGITEAFF. In nucleotides, the CDR3 is TGTGCCAGCAGCTTGGTGGGTCAGGGGATCACTGAAGCTTTCTTT.

This clone came up a few times. This sequence joins TRBV2 and TRBJ2-5; perhaps TRBD1 as D (5 bases). Germline V gives CDR1 SNHLY, CDR2 FYNNEI. There are 12 residues in the CDR3. The V and J ends lost 6 bases and 0 bases respectively, with 5 bases between them. The DNA of the CDR3 is TGTGCCAGCAGAGGGGACCAAGAGACCCAGTACTTC. It is translated as CASRGDQETQYF.